The clone carrying this T cell receptor (beta chain) is a singleton in its sample. The CDR3 spans 18 residues. Germline values: CDR1 LNHDA, CDR2 SQIVND (reference sequence). Trimming cost V 4 bases and J 0 bases; bases outside gene matches: 15. This entry belongs to a study of cytomegalovirus exposure and HLA in healthy donors. In the study overall: A previous analysis identified 95 million to 140 million unique TCR beta sequences derived from around 200 million T cells.

With 60 Vbeta and 13 Jbeta primers, the PCR was carried out. Clones were sequenced by immunoSEQ multiplex PCR, and TCRdb holds only the in-frame ones, with some missing. The table includes 150,000 or so clones, around four fifths detected once. The receptor comes from a female donor in good health and CMV-seronegative. The chain employs TRBV19 and TRBJ2-7, with TRBD2 matching over 7 bases. Source material: PBMCs. The CDR3 reads CASSRDHPSGASSYEQYF. The CDR3 region has the DNA TGTGCCAGTAGTAGAGACCATCCAAGCGGGGCAAGCTCCTACGAGCAGTACTTC.